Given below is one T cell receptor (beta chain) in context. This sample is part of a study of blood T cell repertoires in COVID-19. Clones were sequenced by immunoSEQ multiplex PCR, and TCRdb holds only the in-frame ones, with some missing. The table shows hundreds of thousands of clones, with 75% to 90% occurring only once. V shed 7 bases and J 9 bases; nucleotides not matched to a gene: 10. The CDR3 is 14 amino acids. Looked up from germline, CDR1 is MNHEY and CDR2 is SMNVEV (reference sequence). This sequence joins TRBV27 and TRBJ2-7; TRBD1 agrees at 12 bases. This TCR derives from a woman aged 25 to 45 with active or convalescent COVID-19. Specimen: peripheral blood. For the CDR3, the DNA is TGTGCCAGCACCTCCGGGACAGGGGGCTCGGGGCAGTACTTC. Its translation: CASTSGTGGSGQYF.